The next 13 T cell receptor beta chains were all read from a single sample in a study of Graves' ophthalmopathy and Graves' hyperthyroidism listed by TCRdb under 2018. TCRdb records Illumina HiSeq 2000 as the sequencer. TCR beta CDR3 regions were amplified from RNA transcripts for repertoire sequencing. A first-round RT-PCR used HTBI primers with the Qiagen OneStep RT-PCR kit, followed by a second-round multiplex PCR, size selection and purification. The raw public data were reprocessed by TCRdb itself: fastp quality trimming at Q25, MiXCR clonotype calling, in-frame beta chains only. Rows matching on CDR3 protein sequence are summarized as one entry with the most common DNA and genes. This sample comprises some 1.1 million distinct CDR3 sequences, 35% to 45% of them detected only once. The ten most abundant clones make up 11% of the sample. Source material: peripheral blood or thyroid tissue (not recorded which). The receptors derive from an adult man with Graves' hyperthyroidism.

CDR3 sequence: CASRSGDRLYNSPLHF. CDR3 in DNA: TGTGCCAGCAGGTCTGGGGACAGATTGTATAATTCACCCCTCCACTTT. The genes are TRBV7-8 and TRBJ1-6, with TRBD1 identical over 7 bases. The ends lost 6 bases at V and 4 bases at J; junction bases unmatched: 9. The CDR3 has 16 residues. Germline V gives CDR1 SGHVS, CDR2 FQNEAQ. Using reference TRBV7-8 and TRBJ1-6 for the parts outside the CDR3, the full variable domain is GAGVSQSPRYKVAKRGQDVALRCDPISGHVSLFWYQQALGQGPEFLTYFQNEAQLDKSGLPSDRFFAERPEGSVSTLKIQRTQQEDSAVYLCASRSGDRLYNSPLHFGNGTRLTVT.

The gene calls are TRBV12-3 or TRBV12-4 and TRBJ2-5; 12 positions agree with TRBD2. The V and J ends lost 5 bases and 5 bases, in that order; junction bases with no gene match: 3. The CDR3 is made up of 14 amino acids. The DNA for the CDR3 is TGTGCCAGCAGTGTGACTAGCGGGAGTGAGACCCAGTACTTC. Translation: CASSVTSGSETQYF.

This sequence joins TRBV7-8 and TRBJ1-2; D is unclear. V dropped 3 bases and J dropped 8 bases, with 7 bases sitting between them. CDR1 and CDR2 from the germline V gene are SGHVS and FQNEAQ. The CDR3 spans 11 residues. The CDR3 DNA sequence: TGTGCCAGCAGCTTCCAACTAGGCTACACCTTC. This translates into CASSFQLGYTF.

Points on this clonotype: Because it lacks the conserved phenylalanine or tryptophan at the end, this CDR3 is likely a read error. No DNA is shown, since the ends of the CDR3 on it are uncertain; the CDR3 is the one TCRdb lists. V is TRBV7-9 and J is TRBJ1-6. The germline V gene encodes CDR1 SEHNR and CDR2 FQNEAQ (reference sequence). The CDR3 region is 8 residues in length, termini included. This chain's CDR3 is CASSLTRS.

The chain links TRBV12-3 or TRBV12-4 to TRBJ1-1; D not resolved. The CDR3 spans 16 residues. Trimming stripped 1 base from V and 1 base from J, with 13 bases between. CDR3 sequence: CASSLEAGPRNTEAFF. The CDR3 DNA reads TGTGCCAGCAGTTTAGAGGCAGGTCCGAGGAACACTGAAGCTTTCTTT.

This clonotype was counted ten times or more. Germline and junction disagree at one end, which may indicate a read error. The CDR3 DNA sequence: TGCACCAGCAGTCTCGACGGAAATCAGCCCCAGCATTTT. Its translation is CTSSLDGNQPQHF. J is TRBJ1-5 and V is TRBV5-1; D remains unclear. The CDR3 runs 13 residues. Germline-derived CDR1 and CDR2 are SGHRS and YFSETQ.

This chain joins TRBV29-1 and TRBJ1-1; no definite D call. The germline CDR1 and CDR2 sequences are SQVTM and ANQGSEA. The CDR3 has 10 residues. The chain's CDR3 is CRVERVKAFF. In DNA, the CDR3 is TGCAGAGTGGAACGGGTTAAAGCTTTCTTT.

This clonotype has more than one count but fewer than ten. V usage is TRBV7-2 and J usage is TRBJ2-7; D gene unclear. Trimming took off 5 bases at V and 4 bases at J, with 12 bases between the two ends. Germline assignment: CDR1 SGHTA and CDR2 FQGNSA. This CDR3 has 13 residues. The CDR3 bases are TGTGCCAGCAGCACACCGGAGAAATACGAGCAGTACTTC. Translating it yields CASSTPEKYEQYF. The variable domain in full, completed from reference TRBV7-2 and TRBJ2-7, reads GAGVSQSPSNKVTEKGKDVELRCDPISGHTALYWYRQSLGQGLEFLIYFQGNSAPDKSGLPSDRFSAERTGGSVSTLTIQRTQQEDSAVYLCASSTPEKYEQYFGPGTRLTVT.

This clonotype was detected many times. The genes are TRBV20-1 and TRBJ2-5; D is perhaps TRBD2 (6 bases). This CDR3 comprises 17 residues. CDR1 and CDR2 (germline): DFQATT, SNEGSKA (reference sequence). Trimming removed 0 bases from V and 0 bases from J, with 17 bases in between. The DNA for the CDR3 is TGCAGTGCTAGAGATCCCGTCGCTGGCGGGAACCAAGAGACCCAGTACTTC. This sequence encodes CSARDPVAGGNQETQYF.

At least ten counts were recorded for this clonotype. J is TRBJ2-7 and V is TRBV2, with 8 bases lining up with TRBD1. V was clipped by 6 bases and J by 5 bases; unmatched bases: 3. This CDR3 region has 12 residues. Looked up from germline, CDR1 is SNHLY and CDR2 is FYNNEI. CDR3 sequence reads: CASRVTGDEQYF. The CDR3 DNA is TGTGCCAGCAGGGTGACAGGGGACGAGCAGTACTTC.

The chain employs TRBV29-1 and TRBJ1-3, with a weak D call TRBD1 (5 bases). Trimming cost V 6 bases and J 0 bases, with 15 bases left between them. The CDR3 has 15 amino acids. Germline CDR1 and CDR2: SQVTM and ANQGSEA. Here the CDR3 reads CSVEAGSGSGNTIYF. The CDR3 DNA reads TGCAGCGTCGAGGCAGGGTCTGGCTCTGGAAACACCATATATTTT.

In this sample, this clonotype turned up a few times. This chain uses TRBV12-3 or TRBV12-4 with TRBJ2-2; D is perhaps TRBD1 (6 bases). This CDR3 spans 15 amino acids. Trimming took 6 bases from V and 7 from J, leaving 18 bases between them. The CDR3 sequence is CASSSDSLANGELFF. In nucleotides, the CDR3 is TGTGCCAGCAGCTCGGACAGCCTAGCTAACGGGGAGCTGTTTTTT.

V is TRBV7-2 and J is TRBJ1-1, with TRBD1 matching 7 bases. CDR1 and CDR2 (germline): SGHTA, FQGNSA. CDR3 length: 15 amino acids. Trimming cost V 5 bases and J 0 bases; bases outside gene matches: 6. DNA of the CDR3: TGTGCCAGCAGCGTAACAACAGGGGTGAACACTGAAGCTTTCTTT. Translating gives CASSVTTGVNTEAFF.